Below, 2 T cell receptor beta chains from the same sample are listed, as sequenced in a study of blood T cell repertoires in COVID-19. Here immunoSEQ multiplex PCR was the method, and the copy in TCRdb shows in-frame clones only, minus some. This sample yields around 100,000 clones, of which about 80% are seen a single time; about 12% belongs to the top ten. Sequencing was done on a sample of peripheral blood. The origin of the receptors is a woman in her 70s with acute or convalescent COVID-19.

The V and J genes are TRBV14 and TRBJ1-3; D gene uncertain. The CDR3 has 12 residues. V was shortened by 4 bases and J by 4 bases, with 5 bases between the two germline ends. The germline V gene encodes CDR1 SGHDN and CDR2 FVKESK. DNA of the CDR3: TGTGCCAGCAGCCTCCAGGGAAACACCATATATTTT. It yields the protein CASSLQGNTIYF.

V usage is TRBV7-6 and J usage is TRBJ2-3, with 7 bases lining up with TRBD1. Germline V CDR1 and CDR2: SGHVS, FNYEAQ. The CDR3 loop spans 16 amino acids. V dropped 5 bases and J dropped 3; count of bases not matched to a gene: 11. CDR3 region: CASSTRDRVITDTQYF. CDR3 coding DNA: TGTGCCAGCAGCACGAGAGACAGGGTTATTACAGATACGCAGTATTTT.